This is a list of T cell receptor beta chains from one sample in a study of cytomegalovirus exposure and HLA in healthy donors. Profiled with immunoSEQ multiplex PCR; TCRdb holds only in-frame clones, not every one. The sample shows 140,000 or so clones, roughly 87% of them seen only once. The material sequenced was PBMCs. Receptors were obtained from a woman aged 18 to 35 in good health and CMV-seropositive. Each CDR3 is given with its conserved first and last residue. Fields, in order: V gene, J gene, clone size, D gene, CDR3 DNA, CDR3 protein. D genes are given only for firm matches. Clone size is given for some rows only: seen once, a few or many times, or a class if the clone is expanded.

TRBV27	TRBJ2-3	-	TRBD2	TGTGCCAGCAGTTTAGGTGTGGGCGGGGGGTCTACAGATACGCAGTATTTT	CASSLGVGGGSTDTQYF
TRBV28	TRBJ1-2	-	TRBD1	TGTGCCAGCAGCCACAGGGGGCGCGATGGCTACACCTTC	CASSHRGRDGYTF
TRBV30	TRBJ2-3	few	TRBD2	TGTGCCTGGAGGACTAGCGGATACACAGATACGCAGTATTTT	CAWRTSGYTDTQYF
TRBV28	TRBJ2-2	-	-	TGTGCCAGCAGTTTTGGACTTCCCATAAGCGGGGAGCTGTTTTTT	CASSFGLPISGELFF
TRBV5-4	TRBJ2-2	-	-	TGTGCCAGCCGCTTGGGAGATAACACCGGGGAGCTGTTTTTT	CASRLGDNTGELFF
TRBV5-1	TRBJ1-2	few	TRBD1	TGCGCCAGCAGCCTACGTGACAGGGGAGATATCTATGGCTACACCTTC	CASSLRDRGDIYGYTF
TRBV28	TRBJ1-5	-	-	TGTGCCAGCAGTGTGGGGAGGCGAGGCAATCAGCCCCAGCATTTT	CASSVGRRGNQPQHF
TRBV15	TRBJ1-1	-	-	TGTGCCACCAGCGCAGCACAGGTGGGGAAGGGTGAAGCTTTCTTT	CATSAAQVGKGEAFF
TRBV11-2	TRBJ1-1	-	-	TGTGCCAGCAGCCTCGGGAGGGGGGGGCCAGAAGCTTTCTTT	CASSLGRGGPEAFF
TRBV19	TRBJ1-1	-	-	TGTGCCAGTAGTATCGAGCAGGGTGCGGTTGCTTTCTTT	CASSIEQGAVAFF